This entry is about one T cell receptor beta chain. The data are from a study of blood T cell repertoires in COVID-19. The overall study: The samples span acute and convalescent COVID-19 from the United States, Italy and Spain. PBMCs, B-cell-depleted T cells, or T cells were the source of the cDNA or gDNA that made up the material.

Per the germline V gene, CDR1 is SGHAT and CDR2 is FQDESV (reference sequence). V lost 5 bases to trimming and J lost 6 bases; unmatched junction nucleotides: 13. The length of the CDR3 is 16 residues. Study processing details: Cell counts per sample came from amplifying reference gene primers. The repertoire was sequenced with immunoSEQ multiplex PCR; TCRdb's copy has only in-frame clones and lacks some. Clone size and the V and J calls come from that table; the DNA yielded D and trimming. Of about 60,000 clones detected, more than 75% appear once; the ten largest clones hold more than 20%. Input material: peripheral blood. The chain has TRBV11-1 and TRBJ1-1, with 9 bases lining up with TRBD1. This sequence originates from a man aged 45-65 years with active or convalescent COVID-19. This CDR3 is CASSPPGQGDRAEAFF. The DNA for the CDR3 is TGTGCCAGCAGCCCACCGGGACAGGGTGATCGGGCTGAAGCTTTCTTT.